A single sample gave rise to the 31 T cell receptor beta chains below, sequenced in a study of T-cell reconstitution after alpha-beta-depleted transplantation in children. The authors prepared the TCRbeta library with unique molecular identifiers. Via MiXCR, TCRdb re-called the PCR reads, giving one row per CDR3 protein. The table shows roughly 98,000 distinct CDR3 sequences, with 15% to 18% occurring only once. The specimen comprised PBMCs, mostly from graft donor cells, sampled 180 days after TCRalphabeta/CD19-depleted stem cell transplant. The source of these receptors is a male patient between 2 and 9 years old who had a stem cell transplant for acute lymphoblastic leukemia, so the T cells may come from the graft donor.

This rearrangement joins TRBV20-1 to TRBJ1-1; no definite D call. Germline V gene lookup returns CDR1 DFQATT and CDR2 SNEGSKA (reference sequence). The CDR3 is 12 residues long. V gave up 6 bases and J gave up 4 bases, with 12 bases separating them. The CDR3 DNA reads TGCAGTGCCTACCTCGCGGGCACTGAAGCTTTCTTT. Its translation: CSAYLAGTEAFF.

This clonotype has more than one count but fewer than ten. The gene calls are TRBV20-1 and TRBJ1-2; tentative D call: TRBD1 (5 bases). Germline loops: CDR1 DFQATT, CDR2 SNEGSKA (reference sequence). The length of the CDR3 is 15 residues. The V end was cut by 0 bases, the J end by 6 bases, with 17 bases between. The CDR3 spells CSARDLVLARDGYTF. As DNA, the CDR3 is TGCAGTGCTAGAGATCTAGTTCTCGCCAGGGATGGCTACACCTTC.

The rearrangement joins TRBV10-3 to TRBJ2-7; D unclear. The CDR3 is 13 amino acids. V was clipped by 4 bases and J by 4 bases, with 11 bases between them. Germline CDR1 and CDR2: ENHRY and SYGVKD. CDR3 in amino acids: CAISAGLVYEQYF. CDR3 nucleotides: TGTGCCATCAGTGCGGGTCTCGTATACGAGCAGTACTTC.

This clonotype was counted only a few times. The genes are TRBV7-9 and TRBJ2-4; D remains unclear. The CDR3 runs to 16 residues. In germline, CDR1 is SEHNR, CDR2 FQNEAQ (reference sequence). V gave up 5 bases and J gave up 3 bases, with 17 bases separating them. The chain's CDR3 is CASSPPLVFGKNIQYF. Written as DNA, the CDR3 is TGTGCCAGCAGCCCCCCCCTGGTGTTCGGCAAAAACATTCAGTACTTC.

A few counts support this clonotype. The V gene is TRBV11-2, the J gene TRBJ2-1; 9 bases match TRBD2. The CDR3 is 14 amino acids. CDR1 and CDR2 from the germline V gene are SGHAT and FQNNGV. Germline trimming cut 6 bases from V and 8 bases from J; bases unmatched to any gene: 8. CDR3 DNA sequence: TGTGCCAGCAGTCCTGGCGGGGGGGCCTATGAGCAGTTCTTC. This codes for CASSPGGGAYEQFF. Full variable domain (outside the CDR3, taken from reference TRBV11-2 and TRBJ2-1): EAGVAQSPRYKIIEKRQSVAFWCNPISGHATLYWYQQILGQGPKLLIQFQNNGVVDDSQLPKDRFSAERLKGVDSTLKIQPAKLEDSAVYLCASSPGGGAYEQFFGPGTRLTVL.

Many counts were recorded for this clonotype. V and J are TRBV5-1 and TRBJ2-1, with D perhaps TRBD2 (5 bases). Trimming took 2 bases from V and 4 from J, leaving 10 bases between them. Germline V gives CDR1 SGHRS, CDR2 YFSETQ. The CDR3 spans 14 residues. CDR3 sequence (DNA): TGCGCCAGCAGCTTCCGGGGTCCTTACAATGAGCAGTTCTTC. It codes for CASSFRGPYNEQFF.

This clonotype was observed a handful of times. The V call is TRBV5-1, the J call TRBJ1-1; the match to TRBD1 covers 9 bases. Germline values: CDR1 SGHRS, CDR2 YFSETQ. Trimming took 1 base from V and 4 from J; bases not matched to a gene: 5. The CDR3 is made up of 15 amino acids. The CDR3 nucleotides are TGCGCCAGCAGCTTGAAGGGACAGGGATCCACTGAAGCTTTCTTT. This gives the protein CASSLKGQGSTEAFF.

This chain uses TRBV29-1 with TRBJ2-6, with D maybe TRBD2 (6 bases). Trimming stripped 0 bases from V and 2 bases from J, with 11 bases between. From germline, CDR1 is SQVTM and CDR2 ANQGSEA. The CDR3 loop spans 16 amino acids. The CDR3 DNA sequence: TGCAGCGTTGAAGATTGGAGGGCCCCTGGGGCCAACGTCCTGACTTTC. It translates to CSVEDWRAPGANVLTF.

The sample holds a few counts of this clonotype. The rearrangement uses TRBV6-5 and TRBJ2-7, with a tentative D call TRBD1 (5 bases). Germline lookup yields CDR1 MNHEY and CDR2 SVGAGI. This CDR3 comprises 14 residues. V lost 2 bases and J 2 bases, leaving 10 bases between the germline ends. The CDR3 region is CASSYETDTYEQYF. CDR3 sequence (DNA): TGTGCCAGCAGTTACGAGACAGACACCTACGAGCAGTACTTC.

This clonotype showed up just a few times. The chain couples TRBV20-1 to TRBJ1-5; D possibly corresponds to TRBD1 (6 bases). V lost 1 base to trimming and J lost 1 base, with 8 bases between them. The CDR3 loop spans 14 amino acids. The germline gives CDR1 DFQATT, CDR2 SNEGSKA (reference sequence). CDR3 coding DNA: TGCAGTGCTAGAGTGGGGGCGAGCAATCAGCCCCAGCATTTT. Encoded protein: CSARVGASNQPQHF.

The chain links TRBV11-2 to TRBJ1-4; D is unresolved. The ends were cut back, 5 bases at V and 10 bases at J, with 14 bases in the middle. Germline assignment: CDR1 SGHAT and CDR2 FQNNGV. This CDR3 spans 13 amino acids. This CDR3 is CASSPAGGIKLFF. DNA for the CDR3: TGTGCCAGCAGCCCTGCGGGAGGGATAAAACTGTTTTTT.

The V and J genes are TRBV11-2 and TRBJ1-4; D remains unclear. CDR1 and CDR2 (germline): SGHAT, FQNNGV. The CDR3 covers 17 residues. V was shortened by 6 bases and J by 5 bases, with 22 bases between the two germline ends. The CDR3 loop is CASSYTGQRRENEKLFF. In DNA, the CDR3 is TGTGCCAGCAGTTACACCGGGCAAAGAAGAGAGAATGAAAAACTGTTTTTT.

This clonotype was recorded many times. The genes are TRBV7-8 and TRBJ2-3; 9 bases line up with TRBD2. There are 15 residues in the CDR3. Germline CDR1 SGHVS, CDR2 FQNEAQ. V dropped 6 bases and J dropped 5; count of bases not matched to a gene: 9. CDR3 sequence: CASSPSGTPRDTQYF. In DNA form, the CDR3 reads TGTGCCAGCAGTCCTAGCGGGACCCCCCGAGATACGCAGTATTTT.

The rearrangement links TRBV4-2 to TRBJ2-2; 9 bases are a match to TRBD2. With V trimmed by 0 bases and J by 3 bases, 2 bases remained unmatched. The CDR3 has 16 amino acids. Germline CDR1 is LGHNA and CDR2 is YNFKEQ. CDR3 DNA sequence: TGTGCCAGCAGCCAAGAGATAGCGGGGGACACCGGGGAGCTGTTTTTT. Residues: CASSQEIAGDTGELFF.

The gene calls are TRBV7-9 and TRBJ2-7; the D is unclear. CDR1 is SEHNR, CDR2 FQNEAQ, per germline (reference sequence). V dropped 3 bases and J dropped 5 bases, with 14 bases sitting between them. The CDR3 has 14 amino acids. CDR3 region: CASSFRGESHEQYF. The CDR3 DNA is TGTGCCAGCAGCTTCCGCGGCGAATCCCACGAGCAGTACTTC.

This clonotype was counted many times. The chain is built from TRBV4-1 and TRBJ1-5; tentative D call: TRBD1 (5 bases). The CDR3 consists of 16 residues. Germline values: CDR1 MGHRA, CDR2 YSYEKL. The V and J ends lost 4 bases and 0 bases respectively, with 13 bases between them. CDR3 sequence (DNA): TGCGCCAGCAGCCTCAGACCAGGGCTTAGCAATCAGCCCCAGCATTTT. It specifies CASSLRPGLSNQPQHF.

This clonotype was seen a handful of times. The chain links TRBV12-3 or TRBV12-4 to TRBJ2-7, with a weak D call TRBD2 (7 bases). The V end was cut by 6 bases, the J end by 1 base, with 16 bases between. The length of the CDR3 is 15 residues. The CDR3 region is CASSTPGGQSYEQYF. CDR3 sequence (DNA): TGTGCCAGCAGCACGCCCGGGGGGCAGTCCTACGAGCAGTACTTC.

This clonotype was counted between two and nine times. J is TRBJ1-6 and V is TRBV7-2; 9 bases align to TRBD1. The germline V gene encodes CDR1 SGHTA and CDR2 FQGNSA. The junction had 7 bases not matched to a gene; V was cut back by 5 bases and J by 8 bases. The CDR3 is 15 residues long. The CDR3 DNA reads TGTGCCAGCAGCCCCTGGACAGGGGAGGATTCACCCCTCCACTTT. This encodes CASSPWTGEDSPLHF.

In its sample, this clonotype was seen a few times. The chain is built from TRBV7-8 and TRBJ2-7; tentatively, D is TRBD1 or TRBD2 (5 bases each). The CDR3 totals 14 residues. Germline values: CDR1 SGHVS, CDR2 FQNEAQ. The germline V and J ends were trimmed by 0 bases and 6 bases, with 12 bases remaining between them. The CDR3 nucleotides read TGTGCCAGCAGCTTAGCCGAGGGGTGGCTCGAGCAGTACTTC. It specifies CASSLAEGWLEQYF.

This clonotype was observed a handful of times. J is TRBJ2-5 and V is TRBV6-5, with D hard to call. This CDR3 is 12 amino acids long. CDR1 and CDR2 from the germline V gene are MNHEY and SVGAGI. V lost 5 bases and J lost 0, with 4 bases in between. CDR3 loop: CASSVNQETQYF. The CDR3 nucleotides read TGTGCCAGCAGTGTAAACCAAGAGACCCAGTACTTC.

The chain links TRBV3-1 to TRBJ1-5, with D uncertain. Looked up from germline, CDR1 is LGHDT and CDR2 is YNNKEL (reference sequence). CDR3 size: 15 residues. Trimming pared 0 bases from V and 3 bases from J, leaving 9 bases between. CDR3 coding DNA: TGTGCCAGCAGCCAAGACGGCGGAATCAATCAGCCCCAGCATTTT. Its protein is CASSQDGGINQPQHF.

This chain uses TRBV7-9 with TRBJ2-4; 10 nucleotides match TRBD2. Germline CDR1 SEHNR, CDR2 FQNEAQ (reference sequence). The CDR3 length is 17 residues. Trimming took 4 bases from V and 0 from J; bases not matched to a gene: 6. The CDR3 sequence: CASSSERGGLAKNIQYF. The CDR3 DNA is TGTGCCAGCAGCTCAGAGCGGGGGGGCCTAGCCAAAAACATTCAGTACTTC.

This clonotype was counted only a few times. This CDR3 is CASSFTPVRAQHF. CDR3 DNA: TGTGCCAGCAGTTTTACCCCAGTTCGGGCCCAGCATTTT. V and J are TRBV27 and TRBJ1-5; D unresolved. V shed 3 bases and J shed 11 bases, with 14 bases lying between them. Germline V gene data show CDR1 as MNHEY and CDR2 as SMNVEV (reference sequence). The CDR3 totals 13 residues.

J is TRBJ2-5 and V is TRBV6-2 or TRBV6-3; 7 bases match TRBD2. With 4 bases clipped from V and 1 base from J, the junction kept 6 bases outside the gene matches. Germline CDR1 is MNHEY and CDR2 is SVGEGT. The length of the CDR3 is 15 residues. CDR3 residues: CASSFFGGIQETQYF. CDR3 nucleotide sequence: TGTGCCAGCAGTTTCTTCGGGGGGATCCAAGAGACCCAGTACTTC.

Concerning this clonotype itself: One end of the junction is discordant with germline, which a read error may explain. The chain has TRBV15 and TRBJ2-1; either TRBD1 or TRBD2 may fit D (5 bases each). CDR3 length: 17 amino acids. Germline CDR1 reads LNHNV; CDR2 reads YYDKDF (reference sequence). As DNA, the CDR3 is TGTGCCACCAGCGGAGACTCGCCGGGACGCCCCTACAATGAGCAGTTCTTC. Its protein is CATSGDSPGRPYNEQFF.

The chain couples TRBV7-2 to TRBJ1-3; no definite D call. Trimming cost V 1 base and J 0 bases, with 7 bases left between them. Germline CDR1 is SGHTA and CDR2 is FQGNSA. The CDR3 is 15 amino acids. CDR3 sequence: CASSLDIGSGNTIYF. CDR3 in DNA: TGTGCCAGCAGCTTAGACATAGGCTCTGGAAACACCATATATTTT.

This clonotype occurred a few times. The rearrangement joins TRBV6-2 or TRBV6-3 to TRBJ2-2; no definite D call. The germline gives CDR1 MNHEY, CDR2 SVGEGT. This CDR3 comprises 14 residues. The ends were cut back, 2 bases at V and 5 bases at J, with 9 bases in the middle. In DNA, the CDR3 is TGTGCCAGCAGTTACAGACTTGGGACCGGGGAGCTGTTTTTT. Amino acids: CASSYRLGTGELFF.

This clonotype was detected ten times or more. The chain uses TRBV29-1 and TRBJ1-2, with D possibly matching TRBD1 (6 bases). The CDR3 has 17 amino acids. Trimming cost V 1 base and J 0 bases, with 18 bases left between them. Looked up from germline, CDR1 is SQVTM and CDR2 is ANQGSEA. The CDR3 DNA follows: TGCAGCGTTGAAGTGAGAATACAGGGATATTCTAACTATGGCTACACCTTC. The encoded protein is CSVEVRIQGYSNYGYTF. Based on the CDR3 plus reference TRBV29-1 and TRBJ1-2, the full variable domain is SAVISQKPSRDICQRGTSLTIQCQVDSQVTMMFWYRQQPGQSLTLIATANQGSEATYESGFVIDKFPISRPNLTFSTLTVSNMSPEDSSIYLCSVEVRIQGYSNYGYTFGSGTRLTVV.

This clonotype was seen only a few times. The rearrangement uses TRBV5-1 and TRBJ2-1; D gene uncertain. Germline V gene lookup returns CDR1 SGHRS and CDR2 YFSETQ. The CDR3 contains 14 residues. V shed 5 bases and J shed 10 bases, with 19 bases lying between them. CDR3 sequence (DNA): TGCGCCAGCAGATTAAGGCTATCCGAAACGGAGCAGTTCTTC. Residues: CASRLRLSETEQFF.

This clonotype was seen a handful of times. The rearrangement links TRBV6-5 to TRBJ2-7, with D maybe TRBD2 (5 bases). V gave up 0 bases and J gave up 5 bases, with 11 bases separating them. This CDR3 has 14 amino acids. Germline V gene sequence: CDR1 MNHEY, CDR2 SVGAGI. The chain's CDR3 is CASSYSRGSDEQYF. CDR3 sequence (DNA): TGTGCCAGCAGTTACTCTAGAGGGTCCGACGAGCAGTACTTC.

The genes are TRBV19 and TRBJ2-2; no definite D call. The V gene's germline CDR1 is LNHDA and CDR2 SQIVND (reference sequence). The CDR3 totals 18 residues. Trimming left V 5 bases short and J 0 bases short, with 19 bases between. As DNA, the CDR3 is TGTGCCAGTAGTCCCCAAATTTTCCTATCCGCGAACACCGGGGAGCTGTTTTTT. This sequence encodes CASSPQIFLSANTGELFF. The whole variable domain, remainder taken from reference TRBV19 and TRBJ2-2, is DGGITQSPKYLFRKEGQNVTLSCEQNLNHDAMYWYRQDPGQGLRLIYYSQIVNDFQKGDIAEGYSVSREKKESFPLTVTSAQKNPTAFYLCASSPQIFLSANTGELFFGEGSRLTVL.